This T cell receptor beta chain was documented in a study of T cells in Graves' hyperthyroidism and ophthalmopathy. The sample holds one count of this clonotype. RNA transcripts served as the template for amplifying TCR beta CDR3 regions. During a first-round RT-PCR of the TCR CDR3, the HTBI primer set was used. Each CDR3 protein is one row after TCRdb ran MiXCR on the multiplex PCR reads. Of 300,000 to 500,000 distinct CDR3 sequences listed, more than 12% are singletons. The CDR3 is 12 amino acids. Germline V CDR1 and CDR2: SQVTM, ANQGSEA. Graves' hyperthyroidism without ophthalmopathy progression within 18 months was termed stable.

Sequencing used blood. This TCR came from a woman in her twenties or thirties with Graves' hyperthyroidism. This chain uses TRBV29-1 with TRBJ2-7; the match to TRBD2 covers 7 bases. For the CDR3, the DNA is TGCAGTATCTACGGGGGGTCCTACGAGCAGTACTTC. Amino acids: CSIYGGSYEQYF.